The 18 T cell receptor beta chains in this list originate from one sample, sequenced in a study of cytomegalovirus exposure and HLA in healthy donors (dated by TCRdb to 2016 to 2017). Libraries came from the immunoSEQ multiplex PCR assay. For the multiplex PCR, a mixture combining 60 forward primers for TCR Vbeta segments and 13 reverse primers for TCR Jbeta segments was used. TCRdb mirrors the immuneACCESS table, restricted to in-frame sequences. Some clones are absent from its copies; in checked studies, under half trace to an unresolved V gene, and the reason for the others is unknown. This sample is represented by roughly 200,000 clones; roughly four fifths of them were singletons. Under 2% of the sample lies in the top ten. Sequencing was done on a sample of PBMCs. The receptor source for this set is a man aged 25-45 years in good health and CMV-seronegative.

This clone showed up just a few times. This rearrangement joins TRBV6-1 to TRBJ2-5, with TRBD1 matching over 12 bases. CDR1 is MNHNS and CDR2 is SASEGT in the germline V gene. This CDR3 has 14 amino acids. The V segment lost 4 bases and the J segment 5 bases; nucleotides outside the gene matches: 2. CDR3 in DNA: TGTGCCAGCAGTGGGGGACAGGGGGCCGAGACCCAGTACTTC. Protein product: CASSGGQGAETQYF.

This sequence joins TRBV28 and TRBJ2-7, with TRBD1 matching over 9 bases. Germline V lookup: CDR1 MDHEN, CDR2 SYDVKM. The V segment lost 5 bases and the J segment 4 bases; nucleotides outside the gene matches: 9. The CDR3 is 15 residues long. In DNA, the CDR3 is TGTGCCAGCAGTGGATACCGGGACAGGGATTACGAGCAGTACTTC. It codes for CASSGYRDRDYEQYF. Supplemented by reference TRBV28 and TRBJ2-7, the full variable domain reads DVKVTQSSRYLVKRTGEKVFLECVQDMDHENMFWYRQDPGLGLRLIYFSYDVKMKEKGDIPEGYSVSREKKERFSLILESASTNQTSMYLCASSGYRDRDYEQYFGPGTRLTVT.

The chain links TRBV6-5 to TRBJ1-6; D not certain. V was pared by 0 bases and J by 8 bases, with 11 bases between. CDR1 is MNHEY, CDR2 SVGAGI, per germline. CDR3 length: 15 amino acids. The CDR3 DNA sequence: TGTGCCAGCAGTTACTCCGGGAGCGGAGATTCACCCCTCCACTTT. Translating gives CASSYSGSGDSPLHF.

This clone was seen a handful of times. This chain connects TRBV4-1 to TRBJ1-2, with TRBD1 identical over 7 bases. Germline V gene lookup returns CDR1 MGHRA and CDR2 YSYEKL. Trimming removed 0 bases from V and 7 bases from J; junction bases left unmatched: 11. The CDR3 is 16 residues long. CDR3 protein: CASSQDTDRVSVGYTF. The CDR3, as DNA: TGCGCCAGCAGCCAAGATACCGACAGGGTCTCGGTTGGCTACACCTTC.

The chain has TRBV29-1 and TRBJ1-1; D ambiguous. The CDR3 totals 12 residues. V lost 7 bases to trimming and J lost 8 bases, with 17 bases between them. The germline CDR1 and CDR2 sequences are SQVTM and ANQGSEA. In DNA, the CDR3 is TGCAGCGCCCAGAGCGGAAGTCACGAAGCTTTCTTT. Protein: CSAQSGSHEAFF.

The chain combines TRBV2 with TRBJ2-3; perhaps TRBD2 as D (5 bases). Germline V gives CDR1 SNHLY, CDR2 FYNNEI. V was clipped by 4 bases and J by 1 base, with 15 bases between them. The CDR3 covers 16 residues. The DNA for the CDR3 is TGTGCCAGCAGTGGAGATCTAGCATACGGCACAGATACGCAGTATTTT. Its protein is CASSGDLAYGTDTQYF. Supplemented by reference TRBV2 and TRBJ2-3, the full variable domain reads EPEVTQTPSHQVTQMGQEVILRCVPISNHLYFYWYRQILGQKVEFLVSFYNNEISEKSEIFDDQFSVERPDGSNFTLKIRSTKLEDSAMYFCASSGDLAYGTDTQYFGPGTRLTVL.

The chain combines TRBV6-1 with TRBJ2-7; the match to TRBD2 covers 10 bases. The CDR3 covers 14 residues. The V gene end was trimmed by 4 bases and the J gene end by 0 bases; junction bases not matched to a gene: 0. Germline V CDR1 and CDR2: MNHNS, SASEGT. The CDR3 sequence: CASSGTSGSYEQYF. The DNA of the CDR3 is TGTGCCAGCAGTGGGACTAGCGGCTCCTACGAGCAGTACTTC.

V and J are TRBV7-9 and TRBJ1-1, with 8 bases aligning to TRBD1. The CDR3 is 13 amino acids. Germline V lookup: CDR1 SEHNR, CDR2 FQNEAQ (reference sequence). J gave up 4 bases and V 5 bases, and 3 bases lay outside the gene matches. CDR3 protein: CASSPTGGTEAFF. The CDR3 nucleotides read TGTGCCAGCAGCCCTACAGGGGGCACTGAAGCTTTCTTT.

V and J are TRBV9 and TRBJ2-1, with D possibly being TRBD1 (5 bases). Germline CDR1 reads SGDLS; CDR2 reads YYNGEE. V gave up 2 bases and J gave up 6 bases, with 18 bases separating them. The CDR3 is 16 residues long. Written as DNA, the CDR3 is TGTGCCAGCAGCGTCGAACCCTTTCTAGGGGCCAATGAGCAGTTCTTC. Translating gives CASSVEPFLGANEQFF.

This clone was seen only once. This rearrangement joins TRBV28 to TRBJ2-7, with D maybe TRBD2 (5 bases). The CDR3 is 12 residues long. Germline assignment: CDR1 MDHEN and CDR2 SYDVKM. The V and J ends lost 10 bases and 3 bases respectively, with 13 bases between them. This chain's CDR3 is CATRDPIYEQYF. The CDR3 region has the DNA TGTGCCACGAGGGATCCCATCTACGAGCAGTACTTC.

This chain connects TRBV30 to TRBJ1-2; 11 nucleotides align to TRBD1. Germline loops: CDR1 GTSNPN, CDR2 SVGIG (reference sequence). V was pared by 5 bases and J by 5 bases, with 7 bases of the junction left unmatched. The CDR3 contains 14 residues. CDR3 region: CAWSGQGAWYGYTF. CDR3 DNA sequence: TGTGCCTGGTCTGGACAGGGGGCATGGTATGGCTACACCTTC.

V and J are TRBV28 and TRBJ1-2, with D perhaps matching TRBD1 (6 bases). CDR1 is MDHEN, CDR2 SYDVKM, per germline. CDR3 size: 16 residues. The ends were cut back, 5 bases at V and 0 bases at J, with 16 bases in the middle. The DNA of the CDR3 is TGTGCCAGCAGTCCACTTGGACAGCTTTCTAACTATGGCTACACCTTC. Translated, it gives CASSPLGQLSNYGYTF.

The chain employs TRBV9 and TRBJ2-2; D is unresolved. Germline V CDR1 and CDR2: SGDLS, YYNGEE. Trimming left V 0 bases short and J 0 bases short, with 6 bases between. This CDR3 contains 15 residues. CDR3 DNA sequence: TGTGCCAGCAGCGTAGGTAATGCGAACACCGGGGAGCTGTTTTTT. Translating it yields CASSVGNANTGELFF.

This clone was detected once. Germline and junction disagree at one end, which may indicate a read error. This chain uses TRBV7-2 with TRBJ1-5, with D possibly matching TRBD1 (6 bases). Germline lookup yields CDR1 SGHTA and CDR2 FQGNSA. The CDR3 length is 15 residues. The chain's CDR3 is CASSVAGVINQPQHF. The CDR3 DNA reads TGTGCCAGCAGCGTAGCAGGGGTGATCAATCAGCCCCAGCATTTT. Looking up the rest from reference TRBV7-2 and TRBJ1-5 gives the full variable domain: GAGVSQSPSNKVTEKGKDVELRCDPISGHTALYWYRQSLGQGLEFLIYFQGNSAPDKSGLPSDRFSAERTGGSVSTLTIQRTQQEDSAVYLCASSVAGVINQPQHFGDGTRLSIL.

In DNA, the CDR3 is TGTGCCAGCAGCTTAGCGATCGGGTTCGAGCAGTTCTTC. Translating gives CASSLAIGFEQFF. The chain has TRBV7-9 and TRBJ2-1; no reliable D call. The ends were cut back, 0 bases at V and 10 bases at J, with 10 bases in the middle. Germline V lookup: CDR1 SEHNR, CDR2 FQNEAQ (reference sequence). The CDR3 length is 13 residues.

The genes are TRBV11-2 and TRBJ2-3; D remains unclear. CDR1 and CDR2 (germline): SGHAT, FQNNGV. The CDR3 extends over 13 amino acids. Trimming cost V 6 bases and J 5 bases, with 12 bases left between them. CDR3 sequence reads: CASSSLEEDTQYF. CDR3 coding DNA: TGTGCCAGCAGTTCTCTCGAGGAAGATACGCAGTATTTT.

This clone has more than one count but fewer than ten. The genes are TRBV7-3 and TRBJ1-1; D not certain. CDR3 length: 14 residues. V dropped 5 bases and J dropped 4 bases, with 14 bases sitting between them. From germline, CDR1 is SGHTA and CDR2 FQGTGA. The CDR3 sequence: CASSPLGSSTEAFF. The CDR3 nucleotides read TGTGCCAGCAGCCCACTAGGGTCCTCCACTGAAGCTTTCTTT. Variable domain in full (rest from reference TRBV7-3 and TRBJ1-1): GAGVSQTPSNKVTEKGKYVELRCDPISGHTALYWYRQSLGQGPEFLIYFQGTGAADDSGLPNDRFFAVRPEGSVSTLKIQRTERGDSAVYLCASSPLGSSTEAFFGQGTRLTVV.

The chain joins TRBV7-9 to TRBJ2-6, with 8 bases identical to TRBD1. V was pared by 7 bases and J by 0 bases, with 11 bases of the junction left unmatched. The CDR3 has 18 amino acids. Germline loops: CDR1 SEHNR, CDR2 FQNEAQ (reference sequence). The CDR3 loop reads CASTDTGTGYSGANVLTF. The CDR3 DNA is TGTGCCAGCACCGATACCGGGACAGGTTACTCTGGGGCCAACGTCCTGACTTTC.